A selection of T cell receptor beta chains follows, all from one sample in a study of metastatic and nonmetastatic thyroid tumors. Using MiXCR, TCRdb re-called clones from the PCR reads. The data show over 12,000 clones, about 23% seen once. The sequenced material came from tumor tissue. All receptors come from a female donor with papillary thyroid cancer or a benign thyroid nodule (not recorded which). Some clones in this sample may be carry-over from other donors' samples. CDR3s include the opening cysteine and the closing phenylalanine or tryptophan. A D gene is named only where the DNA matches it firmly. Clone size appears in some rows only: once, few, many, or a class for an expanded clone.

16	TRBV28	medium-sized	TRBJ1-5	TRBD1	CASSPTGQRSNQPQHF
18	TRBV11-1	.	TRBJ2-6	.	CASRKGGRYGSGANFLTF
15	TRBV12-3/TRBV12-4	medium-sized	TRBJ2-1	.	CASSSGQTSYNEQFF
12	TRBV20-1	.	TRBJ1-2	TRBD1	CSARQGTYGYTF
12	TRBV6-6	.	TRBJ2-7	.	CASSYPGGEQYF
13	TRBV3-1	medium-sized	TRBJ1-1	TRBD1	CASSLGTGGATFF
16	TRBV3-1	once	TRBJ1-1	TRBD1	CASSLRDRVRNTEAFF
13	TRBV5-6	medium-sized	TRBJ2-5	.	CASSLDSQETQYF
14	TRBV20-1	many	TRBJ1-5	TRBD1	CSAKPGQGGQPQHF
11	TRBV11-3	.	TRBJ2-1	.	CASSLGREQFF
14	TRBV29-1	many	TRBJ2-7	.	CSARRDWSSYEQYF
16	TRBV27	.	TRBJ2-7	.	CASSSGSGPTPYEQYF
14	TRBV20-1	once	TRBJ1-2	TRBD1	CSASMDGTGYGYTF
16	TRBV6-1	medium-sized	TRBJ2-1	TRBD2	CASSEEAGGSYNEQFF
14	TRBV6-4	few	TRBJ2-1	TRBD1	CASSDGTGGNEQFF
14	TRBV19	medium-sized	TRBJ1-5	.	CASSMGSWDQPQHF
17	TRBV28	few	TRBJ2-3	TRBD2	CASPPILTSGRPDTQYF
14	TRBV30	.	TRBJ2-5	.	CAWSGRAIQETQYF
17	TRBV11-1	few	TRBJ2-7	TRBD1	CASSPTSGTGGIYEQYF
16	TRBV3-1	.	TRBJ2-1	.	CTSSQDWLVGYNEQFF
13	TRBV18	.	TRBJ1-6	.	CASTDRHNSPLHF
12	TRBV5-6	many	TRBJ2-7	.	CASSLFGDEQYF
14	TRBV5-5	many	TRBJ1-1	TRBD1	CASSGTGQNTEAFF
17	TRBV3-1	few	TRBJ2-1	TRBD2	CAIIHVAGLAIWNEQFF
15	TRBV14	many	TRBJ1-4	.	CASSQGPGWNEKLFF
17	TRBV20-1	many	TRBJ2-1	TRBD2	CSAIGTSGRVSYNEQFF